These T cell receptor beta chains were read from a single sample in a study of blood T cells in healthy people across ages. MiXCR, applied by TCRdb to the 5' RACE reads, yields one record per CDR3 protein. The table records roughly 680,000 distinct CDR3 sequences, 45% to 60% of them present only once. The sequenced sample was blood. The receptors derive from a woman aged 80 or over in good health. The conserved cysteine and the conserved F or W are not part of the CDR3 here. Clone size is given for some rows only: seen once, a few or many times, or a class if the clone is expanded.

V gene,clone size,J gene,CDR3 protein
TRBV18,.,TRBJ2-4,ASSPRHDGIQY
TRBV5-1,many,TRBJ2-3,ASSLSPTSTDTQY
TRBV6-5,.,TRBJ2-6,ASSYSVVSGANVLT
TRBV4-1,many,TRBJ2-1,ASSLGTWGNNEQF
TRBV12-3/TRBV12-4,.,.,ASSRTSGENEQY
TRBV3-1,.,TRBJ2-1,ASSQDRTVGRNEQF
TRBV6-2/TRBV6-3,.,TRBJ2-7,ASSPRRRNTYEQY
TRBV27,.,TRBJ2-5,ASSLRFPTGRARCWY
TRBV29-1,.,TRBJ2-7,SVEGYREDEQY
TRBV27,few,TRBJ1-1,ASRPTAGWDTEAF
TRBV27,once,TRBJ1-5,ASSLYGTGRAQPQH
TRBV5-1,.,TRBJ1-1,ASSPTAWAVNTEAF
TRBV20-1,many,TRBJ1-5,SAKSPGRRVFNQPQH
TRBV7-3,.,TRBJ2-3,ASSLIGKSTDTQY
TRBV7-3,.,TRBJ2-6,ASSQTGDGANVLT
TRBV7-2,.,TRBJ1-3,ASSFFPGSPGNTIY
TRBV7-9,.,TRBJ2-3,ASSYGTYTDTQY
TRBV5-4,.,TRBJ2-1,ASSPHGTGHYNEQF
TRBV25-1,.,TRBJ1-2,ASRTGGNGYT
TRBV28,.,TRBJ1-5,ASSLGGGRVQPQH
TRBV6-5,.,TRBJ1-2,ASSYGVGYGYT
TRBV2,many,TRBJ1-4,ASGGTATNEKLF
TRBV19,.,TRBJ2-2,ASSPQVSSNTGELF
TRBV12-3/TRBV12-4,.,TRBJ1-1,ASSITWEGNGAF
TRBV27,few,TRBJ1-6,ASSSFPWKGASPLH
TRBV18,.,TRBJ1-3,ASSPGTGNTIY
TRBV28,few,TRBJ2-2,ASSLTRGFGNTGELF
TRBV28,.,TRBJ2-6,ASSFRHSGANVLT
TRBV15,many,TRBJ2-7,ATSRDKAFDGGHYEQY
TRBV7-3,.,TRBJ2-3,ASSPTAGIDTQY
TRBV29-1,.,TRBJ1-4,SVERTSVAF
TRBV7-9,once,TRBJ2-1,ASSLPGGHEQF
TRBV20-1,.,TRBJ2-1,SARRGDSYNEQF
TRBV11-2,.,TRBJ1-2,ASSLDRQNGYT
TRBV20-1,.,TRBJ2-7,SARVSTGLAGGHSSYEQY
TRBV2,many,TRBJ2-7,ASSAEQKGSYEQY
TRBV15,.,TRBJ1-1,ATSWTDYGNTEAF
TRBV5-1,many,TRBJ2-7,ASSLEASTYSYEQY
TRBV12-3/TRBV12-4,.,TRBJ2-5,ASSYSGRPYNEQY
TRBV12-3/TRBV12-4,.,TRBJ2-2,ASSFETSGTRRHGELF
TRBV29-1,.,TRBJ1-1,SVHGETEAF
TRBV4-3,.,TRBJ2-1,ASSRLLAGDLNEQF
TRBV20-1,few,TRBJ1-5,SARERWGRGLRDQPQH
TRBV27,many,TRBJ1-5,ASSFREYQPQH
TRBV28,.,TRBJ1-6,ASTRPGQGNSPLH
TRBV9,.,TRBJ1-6,ASSPGSFNSPLH
TRBV10-3,.,TRBJ2-5,AISPGEETQY
TRBV4-2,.,.,ASSHDRSGETQY
TRBV28,.,TRBJ2-5,ASSPTGTGRNEQY
TRBV10-3,.,TRBJ2-1,ATNPGLAGNEQF